This T cell receptor (beta chain) was profiled in a study of T-cell memory formation after mild COVID-19. Germline-derived CDR1 and CDR2 are SGHRS and YFSETQ. V was cut by 4 bases and J by 4 bases, with 17 bases left in between. CDR3 size: 15 residues. This clonotype was seen more than once but under ten times. A single record per CDR3 protein comes from TCRdb applying MiXCR to the 5' RACE reads. The sample has roughly 89,000 distinct CDR3 sequences, over 12% seen once. The specimen sequenced was PBMCs or a T cell subset sorted from them (not recorded which). The V gene is TRBV5-1, the J gene TRBJ2-5; D call uncertain. The TCR comes from a man in his late teens or twenties who had mild COVID-19 (a few samples of this study predate the infection). Cell type and time point are not known. The CDR3 sequence is CASSPLPRSSETQYF. In nucleotides, the CDR3 is TGCGCCAGCAGCCCCCTGCCCAGGTCGTCAGAGACCCAGTACTTC. Full variable domain (rest looked up from reference TRBV5-1 and TRBJ2-5): KAGVTQTPRYLIKTRGQQVTLSCSPISGHRSVSWYQQTPGQGLQFLFEYFSETQRNKGNFPGRFSGRQFSNSRSEMNVSTLELGDSALYLCASSPLPRSSETQYFGPGTRLLVL.